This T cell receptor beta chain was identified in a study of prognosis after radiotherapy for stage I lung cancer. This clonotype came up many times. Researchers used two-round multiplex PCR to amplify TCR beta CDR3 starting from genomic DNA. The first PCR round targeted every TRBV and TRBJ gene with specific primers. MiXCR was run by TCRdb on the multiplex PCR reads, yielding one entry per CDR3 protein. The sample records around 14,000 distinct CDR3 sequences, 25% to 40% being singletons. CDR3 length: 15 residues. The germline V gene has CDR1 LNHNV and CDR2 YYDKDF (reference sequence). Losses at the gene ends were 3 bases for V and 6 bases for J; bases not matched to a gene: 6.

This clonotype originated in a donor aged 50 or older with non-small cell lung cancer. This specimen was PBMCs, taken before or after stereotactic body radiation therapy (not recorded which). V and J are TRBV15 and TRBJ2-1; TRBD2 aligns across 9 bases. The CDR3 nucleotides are TGTGCCACCAGCAGTAAAGGACTAGCGAGCAATGAGCAGTTCTTC. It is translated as CATSSKGLASNEQFF.